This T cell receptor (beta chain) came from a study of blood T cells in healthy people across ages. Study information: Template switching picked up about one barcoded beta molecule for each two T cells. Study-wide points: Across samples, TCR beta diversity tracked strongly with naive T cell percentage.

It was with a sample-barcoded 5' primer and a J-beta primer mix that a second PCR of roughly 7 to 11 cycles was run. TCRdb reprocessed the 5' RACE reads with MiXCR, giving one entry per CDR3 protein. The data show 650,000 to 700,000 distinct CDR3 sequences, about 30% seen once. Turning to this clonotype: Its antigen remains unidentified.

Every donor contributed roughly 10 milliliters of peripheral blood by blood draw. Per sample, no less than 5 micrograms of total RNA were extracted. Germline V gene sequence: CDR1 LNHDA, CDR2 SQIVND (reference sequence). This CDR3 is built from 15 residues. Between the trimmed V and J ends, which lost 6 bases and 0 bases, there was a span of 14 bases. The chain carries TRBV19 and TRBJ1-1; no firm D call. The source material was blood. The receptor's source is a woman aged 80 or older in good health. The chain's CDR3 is CASRLKANLNTEAFF. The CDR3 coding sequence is TGTGCCAGTAGATTAAAGGCGAATTTGAACACTGAAGCTTTCTTT.